These T cell receptor beta chains were read from a single sample in a study of CD8 T cells in Susac syndrome. TCRdb itself ran the immunoSEQ multiplex PCR reads through MiXCR, one entry per CDR3 protein. The sample has about 200,000 distinct CDR3 sequences, 90% to 95% seen once. What was sequenced was CD4+ T cells from PBMCs. The source is a human donor in good health. Each CDR3 is given with its conserved first and last residue. The order of the fields is D gene, V gene, J gene, CDR3 DNA, CDR3 protein. A D gene is named only where the DNA matches it firmly.

>.|TRBV15|TRBJ2-5
TGTGCCACCAGCAGAGTACAGTTGGAGACCCAGTACTTC
CATSRVQLETQYF
>.|TRBV12-5|TRBJ1-2
TGTGCTAGTGGCGCCGCGGATGGCTACACCTTC
CASGAADGYTF
>.|TRBV29-1|TRBJ2-5
TGCAGCGTTGTTGGGGCACAGGGAGGGGAGACCCAGTACTTC
CSVVGAQGGETQYF
>.|TRBV20-1|TRBJ2-3
TGCAGTGCTAGACGGACGCCGGGAGTGCCAGATACGCAGTATTTT
CSARRTPGVPDTQYF
>.|TRBV2|TRBJ2-5
TGTGCCAGCAGTGAAGGGCCAGCCCAGTACTTC
CASSEGPAQYF
>TRBD2|TRBV15|TRBJ2-3
TGTGCCACCAGCATAGCGGGAGTAGCAGATACGCAGTATTTT
CATSIAGVADTQYF
>.|TRBV9|TRBJ1-1
TGTGCCAGCAGCGTAGAAGGCAGGCTTGAAGCTTTCTTT
CASSVEGRLEAFF
>TRBD1|TRBV23-1|TRBJ1-1
TGCGCCAGCAGTCTCGGTTTGGGGACAGCCACTGAAGCTTTCTTT
CASSLGLGTATEAFF
>TRBD1|TRBV29-1|TRBJ1-1
TGCAGCGTTGAAAGTCAGGGGGCGTGGGCTTTCTTT
CSVESQGAWAFF
>TRBD2|TRBV19|TRBJ2-5
TGTGCCAGTAGTGCTGGACTAGCGGGAGGGCCCGCAGAGACCCAGTACTTC
CASSAGLAGGPAETQYF
>.|TRBV5-6|TRBJ2-5
TGTGCCAGCAGCTTGGGAGTTACGACCCGAGAGACCCAGTACTTC
CASSLGVTTRETQYF
>.|TRBV5-1|TRBJ2-2
TGCGCCAGCAGCTTGGAACTGGTTAACACCGGGGAGCTGTTTTTT
CASSLELVNTGELFF
>.|TRBV5-4|TRBJ2-7
TGTGCCAGCAGCCTACCTCAGGGCCCCTACGAGCAGTACTTC
CASSLPQGPYEQYF
>.|TRBV20-1|TRBJ1-5
TGCAGTGGGGCGGTCGGGGGGACGAGCAATCAGCCCCAGCATTTT
CSGAVGGTSNQPQHF
>TRBD2|TRBV9|TRBJ2-3
TGTGCCAGCAGCGTCACCGGGACTAAACTAGATACGCAGTATTTT
CASSVTGTKLDTQYF
>.|TRBV5-6|TRBJ1-2
TGTGCCAGCAGCTTGTTGAACTATGGCTACACCTTC
CASSLLNYGYTF
>.|TRBV10-3|TRBJ1-5
TGTGCCACGCAAGGGGGGCTAATCCCGAATCAGCCCCAGCATTTT
CATQGGLIPNQPQHF
>.|TRBV12-3/TRBV12-4|TRBJ1-3
TGTGCCAGCAGTTTGGGCCAGAACTCTGGAAACACCATATATTTT
CASSLGQNSGNTIYF
>.|TRBV5-1|TRBJ2-3
TGCGCCAGCAGCTTTGGGGGAGCTAGCGTCACAGATACGCAGTATTTT
CASSFGGASVTDTQYF
>.|TRBV3-1|TRBJ1-1
TGTGCCAGCAGCCTTAGTACTGAAGCTTTCTTT
CASSLSTEAFF
>.|TRBV29-1|TRBJ1-1
TGCAGCGTGCAGGGCCTTGAAGCTTTCTTT
CSVQGLEAFF
>TRBD2|TRBV12-3/TRBV12-4|TRBJ2-3
TGTGCCAGCAGTCTAACTAGCGGAAGCACAGATACGCAGTATTTT
CASSLTSGSTDTQYF
>TRBD1|TRBV9|TRBJ2-3
TGTGCCAGCAGCGTAGGGGACAGAGACACAGATACGCAGTATTTT
CASSVGDRDTDTQYF
>.|TRBV4-3|TRBJ1-2
TGCGCCAGCAGCTCACGGGATCGGGGCTACACCTTC
CASSSRDRGYTF